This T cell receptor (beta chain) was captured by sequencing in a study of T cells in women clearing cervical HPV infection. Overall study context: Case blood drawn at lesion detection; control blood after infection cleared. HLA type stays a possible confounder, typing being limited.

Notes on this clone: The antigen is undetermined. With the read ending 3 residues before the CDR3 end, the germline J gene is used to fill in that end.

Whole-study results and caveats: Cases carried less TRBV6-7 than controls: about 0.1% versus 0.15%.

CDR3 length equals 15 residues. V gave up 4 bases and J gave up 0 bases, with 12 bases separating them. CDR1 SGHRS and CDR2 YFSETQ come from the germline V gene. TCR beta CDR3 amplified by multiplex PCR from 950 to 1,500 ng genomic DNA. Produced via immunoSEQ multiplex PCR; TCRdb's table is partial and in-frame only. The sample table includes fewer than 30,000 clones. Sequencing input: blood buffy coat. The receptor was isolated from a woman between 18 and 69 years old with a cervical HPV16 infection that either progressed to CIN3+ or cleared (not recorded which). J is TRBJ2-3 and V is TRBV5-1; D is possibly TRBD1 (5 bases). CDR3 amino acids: CASSLDTPSTDTQYF. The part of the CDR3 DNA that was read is TGCGCCAGCAGCCTGGACACCCCAAGCACAGATACG.